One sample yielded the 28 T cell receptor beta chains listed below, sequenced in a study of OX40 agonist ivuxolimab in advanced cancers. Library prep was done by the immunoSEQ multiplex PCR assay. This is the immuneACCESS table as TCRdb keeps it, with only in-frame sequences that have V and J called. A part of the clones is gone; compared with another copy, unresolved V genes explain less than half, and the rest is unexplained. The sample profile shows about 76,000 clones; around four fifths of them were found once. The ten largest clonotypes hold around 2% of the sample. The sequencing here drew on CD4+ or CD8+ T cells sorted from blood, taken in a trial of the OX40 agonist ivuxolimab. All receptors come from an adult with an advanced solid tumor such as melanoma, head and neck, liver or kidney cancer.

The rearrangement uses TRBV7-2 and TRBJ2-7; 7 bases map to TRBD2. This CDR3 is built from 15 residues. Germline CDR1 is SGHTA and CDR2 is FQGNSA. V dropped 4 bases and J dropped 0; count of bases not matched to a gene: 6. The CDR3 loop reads CASSYAGTNSYEQYF. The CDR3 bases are TGTGCCAGCAGCTACGCCGGGACTAACTCCTACGAGCAGTACTTC.

CDR3 sequence: CAIFGQMNTEAFF. DNA for the CDR3: TGTGCCATCTTCGGACAGATGAACACTGAAGCTTTCTTT. The rearrangement links TRBV6-6 to TRBJ1-1, with D possibly TRBD1 on 6 matching bases. The CDR3 spans 13 residues. The ends were cut back, 10 bases at V and 0 bases at J, with 12 bases in the middle. Germline V gives CDR1 MNHNY, CDR2 SVGAGI (reference sequence).

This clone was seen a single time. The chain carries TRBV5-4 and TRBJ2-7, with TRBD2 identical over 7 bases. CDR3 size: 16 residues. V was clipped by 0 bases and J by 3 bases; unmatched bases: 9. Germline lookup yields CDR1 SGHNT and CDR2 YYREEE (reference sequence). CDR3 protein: CASSLEGRGSNYEQYF. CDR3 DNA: TGTGCCAGCAGCTTGGAAGGGCGGGGGTCGAACTACGAGCAGTACTTC.

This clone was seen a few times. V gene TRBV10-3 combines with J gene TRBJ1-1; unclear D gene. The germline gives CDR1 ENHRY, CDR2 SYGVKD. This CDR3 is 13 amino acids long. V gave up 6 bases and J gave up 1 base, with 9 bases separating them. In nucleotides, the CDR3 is TGTGCCATCAGGGTAGAAAGGAACACTGAAGCTTTCTTT. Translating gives CAIRVERNTEAFF.

The CDR3 protein is CAWSLTPPYEQYF. DNA for the CDR3: TGTGCCTGGAGTTTAACACCCCCCTACGAGCAGTACTTC. The V gene is TRBV30, the J gene TRBJ2-7; D uncertain. V was shortened by 2 bases and J by 2 bases, with 10 bases between the two germline ends. CDR1 is GTSNPN and CDR2 is SVGIG in the germline V gene (reference sequence). The CDR3 is 13 residues long. Complete variable domain (other parts from reference TRBV30 and TRBJ2-7): SQTIHQWPATLVQPVGSPLSLECTVEGTSNPNLYWYRQAAGRGLQLLFYSVGIGQISSEVPQNLSASRPQDRQFILSSKKLLLSDSGFYLCAWSLTPPYEQYFGPGTRLTVT.

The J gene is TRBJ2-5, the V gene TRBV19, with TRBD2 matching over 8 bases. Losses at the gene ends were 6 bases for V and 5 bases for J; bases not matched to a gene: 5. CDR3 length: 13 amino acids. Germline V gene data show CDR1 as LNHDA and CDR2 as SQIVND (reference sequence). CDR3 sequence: CASSWTSRETQYF. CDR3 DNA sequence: TGTGCCAGTAGCTGGACTAGCCGGGAGACCCAGTACTTC.

CDR3 coding DNA: TGTGCCAGCAGCTTAGAGCGCGGCTACAATGAGCAGTTCTTC. This translates into CASSLERGYNEQFF. This chain joins TRBV7-3 and TRBJ2-1; D not certain. From germline, CDR1 is SGHTA and CDR2 FQGTGA. V lost 2 bases, J lost 3 bases, and 8 bases lay in between. The CDR3 runs 14 residues.

CDR3 protein: CASSLTSTRRETQYF. In DNA, the CDR3 is TGTGCCAGCAGCTTGACCTCCACCCGGAGGGAGACCCAGTACTTC. This sequence joins TRBV5-5 and TRBJ2-5, with a tentative D call TRBD2 (5 bases). This CDR3 is 15 amino acids long. CDR1 and CDR2 (germline): SGHKS, YYEKEE (reference sequence). V was cut by 1 base and J by 5 bases, with 15 bases left in between.

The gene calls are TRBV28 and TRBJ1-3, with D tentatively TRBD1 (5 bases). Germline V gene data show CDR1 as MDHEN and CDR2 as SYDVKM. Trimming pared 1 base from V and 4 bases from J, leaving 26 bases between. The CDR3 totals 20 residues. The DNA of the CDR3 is TGTGCCAGCAGTTTATTTGGGGGATATCGGTCGGGTGGGCGCGGAAACACCATATATTTT. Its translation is CASSLFGGYRSGGRGNTIYF.

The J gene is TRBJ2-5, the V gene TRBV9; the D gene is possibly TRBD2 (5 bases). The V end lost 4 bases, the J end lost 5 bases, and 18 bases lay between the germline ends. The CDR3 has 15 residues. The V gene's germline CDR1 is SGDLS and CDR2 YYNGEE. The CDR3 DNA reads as TGTGCCAGCAGCATACTAGTCTTAAATACGGAGACCCAGTACTTC. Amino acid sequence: CASSILVLNTETQYF.

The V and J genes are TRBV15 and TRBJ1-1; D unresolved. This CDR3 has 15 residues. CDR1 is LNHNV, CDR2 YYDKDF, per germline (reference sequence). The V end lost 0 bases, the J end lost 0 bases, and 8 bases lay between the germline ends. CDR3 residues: CATSRDRRMNTEAFF. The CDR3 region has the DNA TGTGCCACCAGCAGAGATAGGAGGATGAACACTGAAGCTTTCTTT.

CDR3 region: CASSPGLGVGNEQFF. In nucleotides, the CDR3 is TGTGCCAGCTCGCCGGGACTAGGGGTGGGGAATGAGCAGTTCTTC. The J gene is TRBJ2-1, the V gene TRBV18; 8 nucleotides match TRBD2. Looked up from germline, CDR1 is KGHSH and CDR2 is LQKENI. The CDR3 is made up of 15 amino acids. V shed 6 bases and J 7 bases; nucleotides not matched to a gene: 11.

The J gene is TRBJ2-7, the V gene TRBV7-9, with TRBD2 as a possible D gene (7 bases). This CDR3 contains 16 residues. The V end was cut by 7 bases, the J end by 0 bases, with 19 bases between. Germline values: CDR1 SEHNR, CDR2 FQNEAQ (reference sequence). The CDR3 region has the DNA TGTGCCAGCACCAAGGGAGGGGGAGAGAACTCCTACGAGCAGTACTTC. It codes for CASTKGGGENSYEQYF.

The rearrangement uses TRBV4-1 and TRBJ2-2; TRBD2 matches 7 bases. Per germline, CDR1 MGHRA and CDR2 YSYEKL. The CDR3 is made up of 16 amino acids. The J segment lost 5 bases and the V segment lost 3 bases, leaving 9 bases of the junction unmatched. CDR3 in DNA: TGCGCCAGCAGCCATCGAGCGGGATTTACAACCGGGGAGCTGTTTTTT. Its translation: CASSHRAGFTTGELFF.

This CDR3 is CASSEAYEQYF. The CDR3 DNA is TGTGCCAGCAGTGAAGCGTACGAGCAGTACTTC. The chain employs TRBV6-5 and TRBJ2-7; D is ambiguous. Trimming took 5 bases from V and 4 from J, leaving 6 bases between them. Germline values: CDR1 MNHEY, CDR2 SVGAGI. This CDR3 spans 11 amino acids.

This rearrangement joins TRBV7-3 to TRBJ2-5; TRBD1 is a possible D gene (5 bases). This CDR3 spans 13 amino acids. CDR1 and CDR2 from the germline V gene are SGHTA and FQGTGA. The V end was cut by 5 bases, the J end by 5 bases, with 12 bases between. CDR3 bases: TGTGCCAGCAGCAAGGGGTCCTGGGAGACCCAGTACTTC. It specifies CASSKGSWETQYF.

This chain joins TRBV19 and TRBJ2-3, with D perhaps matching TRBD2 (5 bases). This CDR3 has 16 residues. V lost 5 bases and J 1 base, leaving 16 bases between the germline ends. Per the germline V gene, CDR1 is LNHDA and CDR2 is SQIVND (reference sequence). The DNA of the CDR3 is TGTGCCAGTAGTCAGGCCGGGCACGGGGGCACAGATACGCAGTATTTT. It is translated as CASSQAGHGGTDTQYF.

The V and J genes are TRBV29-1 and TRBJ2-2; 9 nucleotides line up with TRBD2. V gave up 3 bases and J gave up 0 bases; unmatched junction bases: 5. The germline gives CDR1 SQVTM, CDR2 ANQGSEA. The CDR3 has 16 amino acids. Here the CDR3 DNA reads TGCAGCGTTGAGGGCGGGAGGGTCCCGAACACCGGGGAGCTGTTTTTT. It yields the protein CSVEGGRVPNTGELFF.

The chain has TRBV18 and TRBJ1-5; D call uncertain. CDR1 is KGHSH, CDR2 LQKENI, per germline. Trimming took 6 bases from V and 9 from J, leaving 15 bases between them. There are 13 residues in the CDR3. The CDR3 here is CASSATGDAPQHF. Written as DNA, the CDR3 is TGTGCCAGCTCCGCTACCGGAGATGCGCCCCAGCATTTT.

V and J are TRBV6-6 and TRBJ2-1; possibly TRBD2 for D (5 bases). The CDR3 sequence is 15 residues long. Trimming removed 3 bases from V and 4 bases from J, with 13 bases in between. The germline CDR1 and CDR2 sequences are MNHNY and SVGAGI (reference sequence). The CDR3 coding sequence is TGTGCCAGCAGTTATTCCCTCGGGGTTTACAATGAGCAGTTCTTC. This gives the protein CASSYSLGVYNEQFF.

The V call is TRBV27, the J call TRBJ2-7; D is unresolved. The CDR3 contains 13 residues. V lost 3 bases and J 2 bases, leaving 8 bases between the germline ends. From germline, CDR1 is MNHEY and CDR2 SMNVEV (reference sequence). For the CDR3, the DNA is TGTGCCAGCAGTTTTACCAGTCCCTACGAGCAGTACTTC. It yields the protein CASSFTSPYEQYF.

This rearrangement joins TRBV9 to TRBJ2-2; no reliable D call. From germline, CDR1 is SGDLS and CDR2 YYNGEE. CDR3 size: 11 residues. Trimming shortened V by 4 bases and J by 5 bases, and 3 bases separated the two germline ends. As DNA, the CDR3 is TGTGCCAGCAGCCGAACCGGGGAGCTGTTTTTT. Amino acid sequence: CASSRTGELFF.

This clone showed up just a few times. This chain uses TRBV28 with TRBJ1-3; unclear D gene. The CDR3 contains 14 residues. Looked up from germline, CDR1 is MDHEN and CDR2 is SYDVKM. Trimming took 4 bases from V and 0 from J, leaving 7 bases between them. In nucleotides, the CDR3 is TGTGCCAGCAGTTCCCCAGCCTCTGGAAACACCATATATTTT. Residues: CASSSPASGNTIYF. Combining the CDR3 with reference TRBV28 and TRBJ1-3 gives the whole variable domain DVKVTQSSRYLVKRTGEKVFLECVQDMDHENMFWYRQDPGLGLRLIYFSYDVKMKEKGDIPEGYSVSREKKERFSLILESASTNQTSMYLCASSSPASGNTIYFGEGSWLTVV.

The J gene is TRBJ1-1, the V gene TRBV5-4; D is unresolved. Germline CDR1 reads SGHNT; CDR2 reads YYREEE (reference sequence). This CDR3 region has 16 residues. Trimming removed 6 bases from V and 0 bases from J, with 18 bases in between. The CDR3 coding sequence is TGTGCCAGCACCCTACCGGGGAATTTAATGAACACTGAAGCTTTCTTT. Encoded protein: CASTLPGNLMNTEAFF.

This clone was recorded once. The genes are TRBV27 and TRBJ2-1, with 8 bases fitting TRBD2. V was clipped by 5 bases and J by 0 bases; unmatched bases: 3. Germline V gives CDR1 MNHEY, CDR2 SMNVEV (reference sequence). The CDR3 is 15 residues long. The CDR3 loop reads CASSLSGSSYNEQFF. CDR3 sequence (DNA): TGTGCCAGCAGTCTAAGCGGGAGCTCCTACAATGAGCAGTTCTTC.

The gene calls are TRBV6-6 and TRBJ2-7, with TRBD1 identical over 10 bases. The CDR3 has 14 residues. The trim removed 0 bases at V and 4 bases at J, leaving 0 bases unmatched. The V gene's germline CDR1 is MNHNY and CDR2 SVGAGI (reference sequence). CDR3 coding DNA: TGTGCCAGCAGTTACTCGGGACAGGGGTACGAGCAGTACTTC. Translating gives CASSYSGQGYEQYF.

The CDR3: CASGDPLAKNIQYF. DNA for the CDR3: TGTGCCAGCGGAGACCCTTTAGCCAAAAACATTCAGTACTTC. The chain joins TRBV6-5 to TRBJ2-4; D is unclear. Germline values: CDR1 MNHEY, CDR2 SVGAGI. The CDR3 is 14 residues long. The V end was cut by 8 bases, the J end by 0 bases, with 11 bases between.

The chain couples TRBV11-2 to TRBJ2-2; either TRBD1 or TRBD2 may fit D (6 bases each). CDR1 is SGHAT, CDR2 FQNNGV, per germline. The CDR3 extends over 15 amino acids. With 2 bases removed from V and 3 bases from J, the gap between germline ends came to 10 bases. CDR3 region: CASSLIGGDTGELFF. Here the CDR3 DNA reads TGTGCCAGCAGCTTAATCGGGGGCGACACCGGGGAGCTGTTTTTT.